The 15 T cell receptor beta chains below all came from one sample that was sequenced in a study of OX40 agonist ivuxolimab in advanced cancers. Assay: immunoSEQ multiplex PCR; the TCRdb copy retains only in-frame clones and omits some. The table has roughly 72,000 clones, 89% seen once. Specimen: CD4+ or CD8+ T cells sorted from blood, collected in a trial of the OX40 agonist ivuxolimab. The receptors originated from an adult with an advanced solid tumor such as melanoma, head and neck, liver or kidney cancer.

The chain uses TRBV28 and TRBJ2-7, with 7 bases fitting TRBD1. The CDR3 is 16 amino acids. The V segment lost 6 bases and the J segment 0 bases; nucleotides outside the gene matches: 11. The germline V gene encodes CDR1 MDHEN and CDR2 SYDVKM. The CDR3 DNA sequence: TGTGCCAGCAGCCCGTCCGACCCAGGGGGCTCCTACGAGCAGTACTTC. Encoded protein: CASSPSDPGGSYEQYF.

This sequence joins TRBV5-4 and TRBJ1-5, with a possible D match to TRBD1 (5 bases). Germline CDR1 and CDR2: SGHNT and YYREEE (reference sequence). V lost 4 bases and J lost 0, with 14 bases in between. CDR3 size: 16 residues. The CDR3 region is CASSPGPGNSNQPQHF. The CDR3 DNA follows: TGTGCCAGCAGCCCGGGACCTGGAAATAGCAATCAGCCCCAGCATTTT.

The CDR3 nucleotides read TGTGCCAGCAGCTTACGAGGGACCATTCAGTACTTC. Translated, it gives CASSLRGTIQYF. V usage is TRBV11-3 and J usage is TRBJ2-4; D tentatively reads TRBD1 or TRBD2 (5 bases each). Trimming cost V 2 bases and J 9 bases, with 8 bases left between them. Germline CDR1 SGHNT, CDR2 YENEEA. This CDR3 region has 12 residues.

The rearrangement links TRBV7-9 to TRBJ2-7, with 10 bases aligning to TRBD1. From germline, CDR1 is SEHNR and CDR2 FQNEAQ (reference sequence). The CDR3 is 15 amino acids. V was clipped by 5 bases and J by 4 bases; unmatched bases: 8. In DNA, the CDR3 is TGTGCCAGCAGCCGCGACAGGGGGCGCGGGTACGAGCAGTACTTC. This codes for CASSRDRGRGYEQYF.

The V and J genes are TRBV5-1 and TRBJ2-3; 8 nucleotides line up with TRBD2. The CDR3 covers 15 residues. J lost 4 bases, V lost 4 bases, and 8 bases had no gene match. Germline values: CDR1 SGHRS, CDR2 YFSETQ. DNA for the CDR3: TGCGCCAGCAGCCCCCGGCGAGCGGGGGCAGATACGCAGTATTTT. Protein: CASSPRRAGADTQYF.

This clone came up once. The V gene is TRBV28, the J gene TRBJ1-2; D is possibly TRBD1 (5 bases). Germline CDR1 and CDR2: MDHEN and SYDVKM. V lost 7 bases to trimming and J lost 8 bases, with 20 bases between them. The CDR3 consists of 14 residues. For the CDR3, the DNA is TGTGCCAGCACCCCCTCACCGCCGGGGGGGGGCTACACCTTC. Protein: CASTPSPPGGGYTF.

CDR3 loop: CASSLERWGTNEKLFF. The CDR3 bases are TGTGCCAGCAGCTTGGAAAGATGGGGAACTAATGAAAAACTGTTTTTT. This chain links TRBV5-5 with TRBJ1-4; D call uncertain. Per the germline V gene, CDR1 is SGHKS and CDR2 is YYEKEE (reference sequence). The V gene lost 0 bases and the J gene lost 1 base, with 10 bases spanning the gap. The CDR3 extends over 16 amino acids.

This chain connects TRBV5-8 to TRBJ1-1; D is unclear. With 5 bases removed from V and 6 bases from J, the gap between germline ends came to 8 bases. Per the germline V gene, CDR1 is SGHTS and CDR2 is YDEGEE. The CDR3 length is 11 residues. CDR3 DNA sequence: TGTGCCAGCAGATCGGGGTCTGAAGCTTTCTTT. This codes for CASRSGSEAFF.

This chain uses TRBV10-1 with TRBJ2-1, with 8 bases matching TRBD2. CDR1 and CDR2 (germline): WNHNN, SYGVQD (reference sequence). V was clipped by 4 bases and J by 0 bases; unmatched bases: 5. CDR3 size: 16 residues. The CDR3 DNA sequence: TGCGCCAGCAGTGGAGAACGGGGGGGCTCCTACAATGAGCAGTTCTTC. It yields the protein CASSGERGGSYNEQFF.

The genes are TRBV6-1 and TRBJ1-2; D not certain. V dropped 3 bases and J dropped 8 bases, with 19 bases sitting between them. Germline values: CDR1 MNHNS, CDR2 SASEGT. This CDR3 contains 15 residues. This CDR3 reads CASSDQQSTPTGYTF. In DNA, the CDR3 is TGTGCCAGCAGTGACCAGCAGTCCACCCCAACGGGCTACACCTTC.

For the CDR3, the DNA is TGCAGCGCCCGGACAGGGGGCGAGGACGAGCAGTACTTC. Protein sequence: CSARTGGEDEQYF. V is TRBV29-1 and J is TRBJ2-7, with 11 bases matching TRBD1. CDR3 length: 13 amino acids. Trimming removed 7 bases from V and 5 bases from J; junction bases left unmatched: 7. Germline CDR1 is SQVTM and CDR2 is ANQGSEA.

The gene calls are TRBV28 and TRBJ2-7, with D perhaps being TRBD1 or TRBD2 (5 bases each). Trimming took off 6 bases at V and 7 bases at J, with 16 bases between the two ends. Germline loops: CDR1 MDHEN, CDR2 SYDVKM. The CDR3 has 13 residues. CDR3 nucleotide sequence: TGTGCCAGCAGGCTACGGGGCCTGGGGGAGCAGTACTTC. Its translation: CASRLRGLGEQYF.

This chain's CDR3 is CASSLSGMETQYF. Written as DNA, the CDR3 is TGTGCCAGCAGCTTATCGGGGATGGAGACCCAGTACTTC. This chain connects TRBV7-2 to TRBJ2-5, with a weak D call TRBD2 (5 bases). V lost 2 bases, J lost 5 bases, and 9 bases lay in between. The CDR3 totals 13 residues. Germline V CDR1 and CDR2: SGHTA, FQGNSA.

This rearrangement joins TRBV28 to TRBJ2-3; D is uncertain. Germline CDR1 reads MDHEN; CDR2 reads SYDVKM. This CDR3 region has 12 residues. Trimming removed 10 bases from V and 3 bases from J, with 11 bases in between. The CDR3 DNA follows: TGTGCCAACCAAGGACGGACAGATACGCAGTATTTT. Translated, it gives CANQGRTDTQYF.

The chain recombines TRBV7-9 with TRBJ1-2; D uncertain. CDR3 length: 12 residues. Germline V gene data show CDR1 as SEHNR and CDR2 as FQNEAQ (reference sequence). Trimming stripped 5 bases from V and 8 bases from J, with 12 bases between. This CDR3 reads CASSLRTRGYTF. For the CDR3, the DNA is TGTGCCAGCAGCCTAAGGACCAGGGGCTACACCTTC.